This TCR beta chain derives from a study of cytomegalovirus exposure and HLA in healthy donors. Whereas donors were nominally healthy upon sampling, unrecorded immune exposures were probable. Points from the study as a whole: Among TCR beta chains of equal frequency, HLA-associated ones were more clonally expanded in a later analysis.

Germline CDR1 is MNHNS and CDR2 is SASEGT. This CDR3 has 14 amino acids. V was clipped by 7 bases and J by 2 bases, with 13 bases between them. A note on this clone: Antigen unknown.

The study ran its PCR with 60 Vbeta and 13 Jbeta primers. Sequenced by immunoSEQ multiplex PCR; TCRdb stores in-frame clones only, minus some. The table lists 100,000 to 120,000 clones, under 85% of them singletons, with about 9.1% in the top ten. Sequencing input: PBMCs. The V gene is TRBV6-1, the J gene TRBJ2-3; D is ambiguous. The TCR was taken from a woman between 40 and 50 years old in good health and CMV-seropositive. The DNA for the CDR3 is TGTGCCAGCATTGGGCAGCCATACACAGATACGCAGTATTTT. It specifies CASIGQPYTDTQYF.